The rows below give T cell receptor beta chains drawn from one sample of a study of blood T cell repertoires in COVID-19. Clones were sequenced by immunoSEQ multiplex PCR, and TCRdb holds only the in-frame ones, with some missing. The sample contains 34,000 or so clones, roughly 87% of which appear only once. Sequenced input: peripheral blood. These receptors were obtained from a man aged 50-60 years with active or convalescent COVID-19. CDR3s leave out the opening cysteine and the closing phenylalanine or tryptophan. Clone size is given for some rows only: seen once, a few or many times, or a class if the clone is expanded.

clone size	J gene	V gene	CDR3 protein
-	TRBJ2-1	TRBV19	ASSIAPTTFGVGDNEQF
-	TRBJ1-2	TRBV13	ASRGRQGQRSYT
once	TRBJ2-1	TRBV28	ASRTGTGFPVSLSSYNEQF
-	TRBJ2-5	TRBV5-1	ASSLGLAPLQETQY
-	TRBJ2-1	TRBV7-2	ASSLGTGNYNEQF
-	TRBJ2-7	TRBV5-1	ASSSSTGGSYEQY
-	TRBJ2-5	TRBV4-1	ASSHMNRGEQETQY
-	TRBJ2-3	TRBV3-1/TRBV3-2	ASSQGRLAGRDTQY
-	TRBJ1-2	TRBV7-3	ASSPRDRGSGGYT
-	TRBJ1-2	TRBV5-4	ASRSGTGKNYGYT
-	TRBJ2-2	TRBV3-1/TRBV3-2	ASSQGDRGWQLF
-	TRBJ1-2	TRBV19	ASSIGDSYGYT
-	TRBJ2-7	TRBV27	ASSFGTGGGEQY
-	TRBJ1-1	TRBV7-2	ASSGTGSTEAF
-	TRBJ2-5	TRBV28	ASSFLGTERY
-	TRBJ2-3	TRBV18	ASSPLSAKGGDTQY
-	TRBJ2-7	TRBV19	ASSIPGQGQYEQY
-	TRBJ2-5	TRBV14	ASSQEPSHTFYQETQY
-	TRBJ2-7	TRBV29-1	SVEGQGYEQY
-	TRBJ2-6	TRBV10-3	AISELDSPPSGANVLT
-	TRBJ2-7	TRBV5-1	ASSLGTSNEQY
-	TRBJ1-6	TRBV27	ASSFGAVNSPLH
-	TRBJ1-2	TRBV28	ASTDSLAGYT
-	TRBJ1-6	TRBV6-5	ASRDSFSPLH
-	TRBJ1-4	TRBV2	ASREAYEKLF
-	TRBJ2-3	TRBV4-1	ASSQGVAGPNTQY
-	TRBJ2-1	TRBV5-6	ASSLGWETPLSRQF
-	TRBJ1-6	TRBV6-2/TRBV6-3	ASSGGGFYNSPLH
-	TRBJ1-2	TRBV18	ASSPDSPPAISGYT
-	TRBJ2-3	TRBV27	ASSSTPRLREGTDTQY
-	TRBJ2-7	TRBV4-3	ASSQAPRDSYEQY
-	TRBJ2-1	TRBV7-9	ASSLGTGFSYNEQF